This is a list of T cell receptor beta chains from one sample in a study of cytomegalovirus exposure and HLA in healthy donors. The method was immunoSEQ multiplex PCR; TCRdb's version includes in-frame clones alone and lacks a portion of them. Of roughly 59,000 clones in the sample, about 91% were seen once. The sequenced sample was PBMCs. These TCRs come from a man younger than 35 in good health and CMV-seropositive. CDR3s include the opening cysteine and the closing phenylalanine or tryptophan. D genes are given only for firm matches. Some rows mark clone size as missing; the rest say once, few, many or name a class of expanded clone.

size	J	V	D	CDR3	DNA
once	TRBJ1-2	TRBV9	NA	CASSPGEDYGYTF	TGTGCCAGCAGCCCCGGAGAAGACTATGGCTACACCTTC
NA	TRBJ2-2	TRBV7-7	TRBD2	CASSSGLAGGKGNGELFF	TGTGCTAGCAGCTCCGGACTAGCGGGAGGGAAGGGAAACGGGGAGCTGTTTTTT
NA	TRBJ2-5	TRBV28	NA	CASSPGYRSGRETQYF	TGTGCCAGCAGTCCTGGGTACAGGTCCGGCAGAGAGACCCAGTACTTC
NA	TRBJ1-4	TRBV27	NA	CASSFLSGQNEKLFF	TGTGCCAGCAGTTTTTTATCAGGCCAGAATGAAAAACTGTTTTTT
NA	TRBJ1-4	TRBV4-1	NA	CASSTDDRGEKLFF	TGCGCCAGCAGCACGGACGATAGGGGTGAAAAACTGTTTTTT
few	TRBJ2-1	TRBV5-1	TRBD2	CASSARLAGVHEQFF	TGCGCCAGCAGCGCCCGACTAGCGGGAGTCCATGAGCAGTTCTTC
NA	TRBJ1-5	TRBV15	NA	CATRMGLYSNQPQHF	TGTGCCACCAGGATGGGACTGTATAGCAATCAGCCCCAGCATTTT
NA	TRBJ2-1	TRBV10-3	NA	CAISESSGSYNEQFF	TGTGCCATCAGTGAGTCTAGCGGATCCTACAATGAGCAGTTCTTC
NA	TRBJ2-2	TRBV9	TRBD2	CASAGGVGLTGELFF	TGTGCCAGCGCGGGGGGAGTAGGCCTCACCGGGGAGCTGTTTTTT
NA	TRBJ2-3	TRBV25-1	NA	CASSEYSDTQYF	TGTGCCAGCAGTGAATATAGTGATACGCAGTATTTT
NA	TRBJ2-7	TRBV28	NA	CASSSPQTSSSYEQYF	TGTGCCAGCAGTAGCCCACAGACTAGTTCCTCCTACGAGCAGTACTTC
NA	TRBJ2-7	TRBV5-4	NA	CASSLEAGGLTYEQYF	TGTGCCAGCAGCTTGGAGGCAGGGGGGCTCACCTACGAGCAGTACTTC
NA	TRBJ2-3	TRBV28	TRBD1	CASSLPTGGLDTQYF	TGTGCCAGCAGTTTACCCACAGGGGGTCTAGATACGCAGTATTTT
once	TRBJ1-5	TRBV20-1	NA	CSARSNQPQHF	TGCAGTGCTAGATCAAATCAGCCCCAGCATTTT
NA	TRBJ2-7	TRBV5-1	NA	CASSLEGIPYEQYF	TGCGCCAGCAGCTTAGAGGGAATCCCCTACGAGCAGTACTTC
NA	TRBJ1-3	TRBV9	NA	CASSVGASSGNTIYF	TGTGCCAGCAGCGTAGGGGCGAGCTCTGGAAACACCATATATTTT
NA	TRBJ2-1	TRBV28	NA	CASTALYNEQFF	TGTGCCAGCACCGCGCTCTACAATGAGCAGTTCTTC
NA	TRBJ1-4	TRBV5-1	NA	CASSPVGGNEKLFF	TGCGCCAGCAGCCCAGTTGGGGGGAATGAAAAACTGTTTTTT
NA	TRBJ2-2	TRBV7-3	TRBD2	CASSPYHGSSGSITGELFF	TGTGCCAGCAGCCCCTACCATGGGTCTAGCGGGAGTATCACCGGGGAGCTGTTTTTT
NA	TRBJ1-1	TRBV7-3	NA	CASSLRRDTEAFF	TGTGCCAGCAGCTTAAGGAGGGACACTGAAGCTTTCTTT
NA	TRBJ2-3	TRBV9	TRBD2	CASSAPSGRTDTQYF	TGTGCCAGCAGCGCACCTAGCGGCCGCACAGATACGCAGTATTTT
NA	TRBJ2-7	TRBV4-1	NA	CASSQGSRAYEQYF	TGCGCCAGCAGCCAAGGGTCCAGGGCCTACGAGCAGTACTTC
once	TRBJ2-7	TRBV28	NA	CASSFLGSQRRSYEQYF	TGTGCCAGCAGTTTTCTTGGTAGCCAGCGGAGGTCCTACGAGCAGTACTTC
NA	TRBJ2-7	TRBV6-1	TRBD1	CASSENRGPLYEQYF	TGTGCCAGCAGTGAAAACAGGGGTCCTCTCTACGAGCAGTACTTC
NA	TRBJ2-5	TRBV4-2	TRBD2	CASSQVTSGSAETQYF	TGTGCCAGCAGCCAAGTTACTAGCGGGAGTGCTGAGACCCAGTACTTC
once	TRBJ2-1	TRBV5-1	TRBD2	CASHTSGVNEQFF	TGCGCCAGCCATACTAGCGGGGTCAATGAGCAGTTCTTC
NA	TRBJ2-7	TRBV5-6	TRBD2	CASRRAGEGEQYF	TGTGCCAGCAGGCGAGCGGGAGAGGGCGAGCAGTACTTC
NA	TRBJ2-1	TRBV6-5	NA	CASSYRDSYNEQFF	TGTGCCAGCAGCTACCGGGACTCCTACAATGAGCAGTTCTTC
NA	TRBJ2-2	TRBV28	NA	CASSSSPTGELFF	TGTGCCAGCAGCTCTAGCCCCACCGGGGAGCTGTTTTTT
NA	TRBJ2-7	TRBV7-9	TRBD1	CASSPLSGQGMYEQYF	TGTGCCAGCAGCCCGTTAAGCGGACAGGGGATGTACGAGCAGTACTTC
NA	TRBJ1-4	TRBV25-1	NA	CASSEYLGDYNEKLFF	TGTGCCAGCAGTGAATACCTCGGGGACTATAATGAAAAACTGTTTTTT
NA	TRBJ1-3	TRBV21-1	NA	CASSKGSHIQSGNTIYF	TGTGCCAGCAGCAAAGGAAGTCACATACAGTCTGGAAACACCATATATTTT
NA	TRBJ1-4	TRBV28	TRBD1	CASSPTWTGGREKLFF	TGTGCCAGCAGTCCTACCTGGACAGGGGGGCGTGAAAAACTGTTTTTT
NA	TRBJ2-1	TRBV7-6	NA	CASSWETGTANEQFF	TGTGCCAGCAGCTGGGAGACAGGAACCGCCAATGAGCAGTTCTTC
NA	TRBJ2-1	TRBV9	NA	CASSEGGGSYNEQFF	TGTGCCAGCAGCGAGGGAGGGGGATCCTACAATGAGCAGTTCTTC
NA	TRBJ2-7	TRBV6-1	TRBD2	CASSVGTSGSEQYF	TGTGCCAGCAGTGTGGGGACTAGCGGGAGCGAGCAGTACTTC
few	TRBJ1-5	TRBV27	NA	CASSPRQALNQPQHF	TGTGCCAGCAGTCCTAGACAGGCGCTAAATCAGCCCCAGCATTTT